The 21 T cell receptor beta chains presented below share a single source sample, sequenced in a study of chemoradiotherapy in HPV16-positive cancers. TCRdb keeps only in-frame clones here, not all; method: immunoSEQ multiplex PCR. The sample includes roughly 13,000 clones, roughly 71% of them seen just once. The specimen was obtained from a patient who underwent chemoradiotherapy. Receptors were obtained from a human donor with HPV-associated anogenital cancer.

The chain employs TRBV11-2 and TRBJ2-5; the D is unclear. Trimming shortened V by 6 bases and J by 5 bases, and 13 bases separated the two germline ends. The CDR3 sequence is 13 residues long. Germline V gene lookup returns CDR1 SGHAT and CDR2 FQNNGV. The CDR3 DNA reads as TGTGCCAGCAGAGATCCGTGGGTCGAGACCCAGTACTTC. Translated, it gives CASRDPWVETQYF.

The table lists this clone with a few counts. V usage is TRBV19 and J usage is TRBJ1-1, with a weak D call TRBD1 (6 bases). Trimming removed 6 bases at V and 1 base at J, with 12 bases between. This CDR3 is 14 amino acids long. Germline CDR1 LNHDA, CDR2 SQIVND (reference sequence). DNA of the CDR3: TGTGCCAGTAGCGGGACATTAAGGAACACTGAAGCTTTCTTT. It yields the protein CASSGTLRNTEAFF.

The chain employs TRBV19 and TRBJ2-1, with TRBD1 as a possible D gene (7 bases). V was trimmed by 6 bases and J by 7 bases, leaving 19 bases between them. Germline assignment: CDR1 LNHDA and CDR2 SQIVND (reference sequence). This CDR3 comprises 15 residues. The CDR3 reads CASRTGAGGWNEQFF. CDR3 coding DNA: TGTGCCAGTAGGACCGGGGCAGGGGGGTGGAATGAGCAGTTCTTC.

This clone has only a few counts. The V and J genes are TRBV12-2 and TRBJ2-7; the table assigns TRBD1, which was not confirmed against the DNA. TRBV12-2 is designated a pseudogene. The CDR3 sequence is 16 residues long. The DNA for the CDR3 is TGTGCAAGTCGCCCCGACGAAGACAGGAAAACTAACGAGCAGTACTTC. Its translation: CASRPDEDRKTNEQYF.

The CDR3, as DNA: TGTGCCAGCAGCTTGGGGGGTAGCGGGGGTGAGACCCAGTACTTC. Translation gives CASSLGGSGGETQYF. The chain carries TRBV5-4 and TRBJ2-5; 9 positions agree with TRBD2. This CDR3 region has 15 residues. Germline lookup yields CDR1 SGHNT and CDR2 YYREEE (reference sequence). The trim removed 0 bases at V and 5 bases at J, leaving 5 bases unmatched.

This CDR3 reads CASSWGASPLHEQYF. For the CDR3, the DNA is TGTGCCAGCAGCTGGGGGGCTAGTCCCCTGCACGAGCAGTACTTC. This sequence joins TRBV11-2 and TRBJ2-7; D is possibly TRBD1 or TRBD2 (6 bases each). Deletions cut 4 bases from V and 5 bases from J, with 18 bases between. This CDR3 region has 15 residues. Germline CDR1 SGHAT, CDR2 FQNNGV.

The J gene is TRBJ2-5, the V gene TRBV2, with 9 bases fitting TRBD1. The length of the CDR3 is 15 residues. The germline CDR1 and CDR2 sequences are SNHLY and FYNNEI. With V trimmed by 4 bases and J by 4 bases, 7 bases remained unmatched. The CDR3 coding sequence is TGTGCCAGCAGTGTCGGACAGGGGTTCCTAGAGACCCAGTACTTC. Translated: CASSVGQGFLETQYF.

The chain uses TRBV18 and TRBJ1-1, with D unresolved. The CDR3 sequence is 15 residues long. Germline CDR1 is KGHSH and CDR2 is LQKENI. Trimming took 6 bases from V and 4 from J, leaving 18 bases between them. This CDR3 reads CASSQNTVGTTEAFF. DNA for the CDR3: TGTGCCAGCTCGCAGAATACAGTGGGTACCACTGAAGCTTTCTTT.

V usage is TRBV20-1 and J usage is TRBJ1-6, with TRBD1 matching over 9 bases. The trim removed 5 bases at V and 18 bases at J, leaving 8 bases unmatched. Germline values: CDR1 DFQATT, CDR2 SNEGSKA (reference sequence). This CDR3 region has 11 residues. CDR3 in amino acids: CSAGNRDRAHF. CDR3 DNA sequence: TGCAGTGCTGGAAACCGGGACAGGGCCCACTTT.

This chain links TRBV7-8 with TRBJ2-3; 15 bases line up with TRBD2. Germline assignment: CDR1 SGHVS and CDR2 FQNEAQ. The CDR3 sequence is 18 residues long. With V trimmed by 5 bases and J by 0 bases, 6 bases remained unmatched. The CDR3 DNA follows: TGTGCCAGCAGCCCCGGACTAGCGGGGGGGCGAAGCACAGATACGCAGTATTTT. Its translation is CASSPGLAGGRSTDTQYF.

This clone was seen only a few times. The V and J genes are TRBV5-8 and TRBJ1-2; D unresolved. CDR1 and CDR2 (germline): SGHTS, YDEGEE. This CDR3 has 12 residues. V lost 1 base and J lost 6, with 7 bases in between. CDR3: CASSLSGHGYTF. The CDR3 DNA reads TGTGCCAGCAGCTTGTCCGGGCATGGCTACACCTTC.

The rearrangement uses TRBV9 and TRBJ2-2, with a possible D match to TRBD1 (6 bases). The CDR3 contains 15 residues. Germline values: CDR1 SGDLS, CDR2 YYNGEE. V was pared by 0 bases and J by 6 bases, with 12 bases between. Written as DNA, the CDR3 is TGTGCCAGCAGCGTAGTATCAGGGGATCCCGGGGAGCTGTTTTTT. This codes for CASSVVSGDPGELFF.

The V call is TRBV5-1, the J call TRBJ2-3; maybe TRBD1 (5 bases). This CDR3 region has 14 residues. The V gene's germline CDR1 is SGHRS and CDR2 YFSETQ. Trimming removed 0 bases from V and 2 bases from J, with 7 bases in between. CDR3 DNA: TGCGCCAGCAGCTTGGACAGGCCCACAGATACGCAGTATTTT. Translation gives CASSLDRPTDTQYF.

The chain is built from TRBV7-8 and TRBJ2-7, with D possibly matching TRBD1 (6 bases). The CDR3 consists of 15 residues. Looked up from germline, CDR1 is SGHVS and CDR2 is FQNEAQ. Trimming stripped 3 bases from V and 6 bases from J, with 18 bases between. The CDR3 region has the DNA TGTGCCAGCAGCTTCAACCGGGACACGCGCCGCGAGCAGTACTTC. Amino acid sequence: CASSFNRDTRREQYF.

The chain carries TRBV4-1 and TRBJ2-7; TRBD1 matches 9 bases. The CDR3 is 16 amino acids. From germline, CDR1 is MGHRA and CDR2 YSYEKL. With 0 bases clipped from V and 1 base from J, the junction kept 4 bases outside the gene matches. The CDR3 loop is CASSQDIGTGSYEQYF. Here the CDR3 DNA reads TGCGCCAGCAGCCAAGATATCGGGACAGGGTCCTACGAGCAGTACTTC.

This clone was seen more than once but under ten times. The V gene is TRBV28, the J gene TRBJ1-5; tentative D call: TRBD1 (6 bases). This CDR3 is 15 amino acids long. Germline CDR1 is MDHEN and CDR2 is SYDVKM. The V end lost 6 bases, the J end lost 7 bases, and 19 bases lay between the germline ends. The DNA of the CDR3 is TGTGCCAGCAGCCCACCGGGACAAAGATACCAGCCCCAGCATTTT. This encodes CASSPPGQRYQPQHF.

The rearrangement uses TRBV28 and TRBJ1-2, with 8 bases identical to TRBD1. The V and J ends lost 4 bases and 4 bases, in that order; junction bases with no gene match: 8. Germline lookup yields CDR1 MDHEN and CDR2 SYDVKM. There are 15 residues in the CDR3. The chain's CDR3 is CASSWTGYLGYGYTF. CDR3 in DNA: TGTGCCAGCAGTTGGACAGGGTATTTGGGCTATGGCTACACCTTC.

This clone is termed medium-sized (0.01 to 0.1%). The rearrangement joins TRBV5-1 to TRBJ1-1; weak D call: TRBD1 (5 bases). The CDR3 contains 16 residues. The V end was cut by 0 bases, the J end by 1 base, with 13 bases between. Germline CDR1 and CDR2: SGHRS and YFSETQ. Here the CDR3 reads CASSLARQSQNTEAFF. CDR3 nucleotide sequence: TGCGCCAGCAGCTTGGCCCGACAGAGCCAGAACACTGAAGCTTTCTTT. The full variable domain, rest sourced from reference TRBV5-1 and TRBJ1-1, is KAGVTQTPRYLIKTRGQQVTLSCSPISGHRSVSWYQQTPGQGLQFLFEYFSETQRNKGNFPGRFSGRQFSNSRSEMNVSTLELGDSALYLCASSLARQSQNTEAFFGQGTRLTVV.

The chain is built from TRBV18 and TRBJ2-3, with D uncertain. The CDR3 runs 12 residues. V lost 5 bases, J lost 0 bases, and 3 bases lay in between. Germline values: CDR1 KGHSH, CDR2 LQKENI. CDR3: CASSDSTDTQYF. CDR3 nucleotides: TGTGCCAGCTCAGACAGCACAGATACGCAGTATTTT.

This clone was detected once. This chain connects TRBV29-1 to TRBJ2-7, with D possibly being TRBD2 (6 bases). V was pared by 7 bases and J by 2 bases, with 15 bases between. The CDR3 runs 13 residues. Looked up from germline, CDR1 is SQVTM and CDR2 is ANQGSEA. For the CDR3, the DNA is TGCAGCGCCTGGGACTTCCCGGCCTACGAGCAGTACTTC. Amino acids: CSAWDFPAYEQYF.

V and J are TRBV6-1 and TRBJ1-1, with 8 bases aligning to TRBD1. With V trimmed by 6 bases and J by 3 bases, 9 bases remained unmatched. This CDR3 spans 15 amino acids. Looked up from germline, CDR1 is MNHNS and CDR2 is SASEGT. The CDR3 DNA is TGTGCCAGCAGCACAAAGAGGACAGGGCACACTGAAGCTTTCTTT. Translating gives CASSTKRTGHTEAFF.